This T cell receptor (beta chain) was sequenced for a study of blood T cell repertoires in COVID-19. Study-level information: Samples of COVID-19 (acute and convalescent) were obtained from the United States, Italy and Spain. Sources were T cells, B-cell-depleted T cells, or PBMCs; the material itself was cDNA or gDNA.

The CDR3 extends over 15 amino acids. The germline V gene has CDR1 LNHNV and CDR2 YYDKDF (reference sequence). The V segment lost 0 bases and the J segment 2 bases; nucleotides outside the gene matches: 1. Original analysis: Reference gene primers were amplified, and this amplification served to estimate nucleated cell counts. Generated by immunoSEQ multiplex PCR, the TCRdb table keeps only in-frame clones and is missing some. The V and J calls and clone size come from that table; D and trimming were worked out from the DNA. This sample carries approximately 130,000 clones, roughly 80% of them seen once, and the ten largest clones take around 25%.

The sequenced sample consisted of peripheral blood. The genes are TRBV15 and TRBJ2-1; 7 bases agree with TRBD2. This receptor was identified in a human donor in a cohort sampled during active COVID-19. The CDR3 protein is CATSRELAAYNEQFF. The CDR3 region has the DNA TGTGCCACCAGCAGAGAGCTAGCGGCCTACAATGAGCAGTTCTTC.